A selection of T cell receptor beta chains follows, all from one sample in a study of cytomegalovirus exposure and HLA in healthy donors. The table came from immunoSEQ multiplex PCR; TCRdb's copy has only in-frame clones and leaves some out. The sample lists roughly 75,000 clones, 90% to 95% occurring once. The specimen sequenced was PBMCs. The source is a man aged 18 to 29 in good health and CMV-seropositive. CDR3s include the opening cysteine and the closing phenylalanine or tryptophan. Each record gives: V gene, clone size, J gene, D gene, CDR3 DNA, CDR3 protein. The D gene is left open where the match is weak. Clone sizes are given selectively: once, few, many, or a class where the clone is expanded.

v_gene: TRBV19
abundance: -
j_gene: TRBJ2-2
d_gene: -
CDR3nt: TGTGCCAGTAGTATGGGCAGGTCCCACACCGGGGAGCTGTTTTTT
CDR3aa: CASSMGRSHTGELFF

v_gene: TRBV7-9
abundance: -
j_gene: TRBJ1-1
d_gene: -
CDR3nt: TGTGCCAGCAGCACCCCGTCGGCAGGTGAAGCTTTCTTT
CDR3aa: CASSTPSAGEAFF

v_gene: TRBV10-1
abundance: -
j_gene: TRBJ1-6
d_gene: TRBD1
CDR3nt: TGCGCCAGCAGTAAGACAGGGGGCGCGGGTAATTCACCCCTCCACTTT
CDR3aa: CASSKTGGAGNSPLHF

v_gene: TRBV29-1
abundance: -
j_gene: TRBJ1-1
d_gene: -
CDR3nt: TGCAGCGTTGAAGGACCGGGGTATGACACTGAAGCTTTCTTT
CDR3aa: CSVEGPGYDTEAFF

v_gene: TRBV2
abundance: -
j_gene: TRBJ2-2
d_gene: TRBD2
CDR3nt: TGTGCCAGCCGGGGGGCCGGGGAGCTGTTTTTT
CDR3aa: CASRGAGELFF

v_gene: TRBV27
abundance: few
j_gene: TRBJ1-1
d_gene: -
CDR3nt: TGTGCCAGCAGTAAATCCGTGGGGGCAGGGGAAGCTTTCTTT
CDR3aa: CASSKSVGAGEAFF

v_gene: TRBV7-2
abundance: -
j_gene: TRBJ2-3
d_gene: TRBD2
CDR3nt: TGTGCCAGCAGCCCGGGGGGACTCCCAGATACGCAGTATTTT
CDR3aa: CASSPGGLPDTQYF

v_gene: TRBV9
abundance: -
j_gene: TRBJ1-3
d_gene: -
CDR3nt: TGTGCCAGCAGCGCCGGGACTAGCTCTGGAAACACCATATATTTT
CDR3aa: CASSAGTSSGNTIYF

v_gene: TRBV18
abundance: -
j_gene: TRBJ2-2
d_gene: TRBD1
CDR3nt: TGTGCCAGCTCGTCCCGACAGGGTGGCGGGGAGCTGTTTTTT
CDR3aa: CASSSRQGGGELFF

v_gene: TRBV14
abundance: -
j_gene: TRBJ2-3
d_gene: -
CDR3nt: TGTGCCAGTCGGGGGTGGGCGTTCACAGATACGCAGTATTTT
CDR3aa: CASRGWAFTDTQYF

v_gene: TRBV6-5
abundance: once
j_gene: TRBJ1-2
d_gene: -
CDR3nt: TGTGCCAGCAGTTACGGGGGGGCAGGCTACACCTTC
CDR3aa: CASSYGGAGYTF

v_gene: TRBV19
abundance: -
j_gene: TRBJ2-7
d_gene: -
CDR3nt: TGTGCCAGTAGTATAATAGTGGACACCTACTACGAGCAGTACTTC
CDR3aa: CASSIIVDTYYEQYF

v_gene: TRBV4-1
abundance: -
j_gene: TRBJ1-2
d_gene: -
CDR3nt: TGCGCCAGCAGCCCTTCGAGCGGGGTCAGCGGCTACACCTTC
CDR3aa: CASSPSSGVSGYTF

v_gene: TRBV2
abundance: once
j_gene: TRBJ1-2
d_gene: TRBD1
CDR3nt: TGTGCCAGCAGTCAGGGACAGAACTATGGCTACACCTTC
CDR3aa: CASSQGQNYGYTF

v_gene: TRBV29-1
abundance: -
j_gene: TRBJ2-3
d_gene: -
CDR3nt: TGCATTTACAGAGATTACACAGATACGCAGTATTTT
CDR3aa: CIYRDYTDTQYF

v_gene: TRBV7-2
abundance: few
j_gene: TRBJ2-3
d_gene: -
CDR3nt: TGTGCCAGCAGCTTAGCGCTTACCAACGGAGCCGATACGCAGTATTTT
CDR3aa: CASSLALTNGADTQYF

v_gene: TRBV18
abundance: -
j_gene: TRBJ1-2
d_gene: -
CDR3nt: TGTGCCAGCTCACCCCAGGACACAGATTCTTTCGGCTACACCTTC
CDR3aa: CASSPQDTDSFGYTF

v_gene: TRBV29-1
abundance: -
j_gene: TRBJ2-1
d_gene: TRBD2
CDR3nt: TGCAGCGCCAGAGGACTAGCGGGAAACTTAGGTGAGCAGTTCTTC
CDR3aa: CSARGLAGNLGEQFF

v_gene: TRBV14
abundance: -
j_gene: TRBJ2-3
d_gene: -
CDR3nt: TGTGCCAGCAGCCATACCAGGGGTCTGAATACGCAGTATTTT
CDR3aa: CASSHTRGLNTQYF

v_gene: TRBV15
abundance: -
j_gene: TRBJ2-7
d_gene: -
CDR3nt: TGTGCCACCAGCAGAGATGGCGGGAAGAGATCCTACGAGCAGTACTTC
CDR3aa: CATSRDGGKRSYEQYF

v_gene: TRBV7-9
abundance: -
j_gene: TRBJ1-5
d_gene: TRBD1
CDR3nt: TGTGCCAGCAGCCCACAGGGGAGGTCGAGCAATCAGCCCCAGCATTTT
CDR3aa: CASSPQGRSSNQPQHF

v_gene: TRBV11-3
abundance: -
j_gene: TRBJ2-1
d_gene: TRBD2
CDR3nt: TGTGCCAGCAGCCGGACTAGCGGGGCCAGGCAGTTCTTC
CDR3aa: CASSRTSGARQFF

v_gene: TRBV6-1
abundance: -
j_gene: TRBJ2-3
d_gene: TRBD1
CDR3nt: TGTGCCAGCAGTGATCCGACAGGGGCCGATACGCAGTATTTT
CDR3aa: CASSDPTGADTQYF

v_gene: TRBV19
abundance: once
j_gene: TRBJ1-5
d_gene: -
CDR3nt: TGTGCCAGTACAGGTAGCAATCAGCCCCAGCATTTT
CDR3aa: CASTGSNQPQHF

v_gene: TRBV7-2
abundance: once
j_gene: TRBJ1-6
d_gene: TRBD1
CDR3nt: TGTGCCAGCAGCTTGTCGGAACCGGGACAGGGCTCCTATAATTCACCCCTCCACTTT
CDR3aa: CASSLSEPGQGSYNSPLHF

v_gene: TRBV2
abundance: once
j_gene: TRBJ2-5
d_gene: TRBD2
CDR3nt: TGTGCCAGCAGTGGACTAGCGGGGGGATCGGAGACCCAGTACTTC
CDR3aa: CASSGLAGGSETQYF

v_gene: TRBV19
abundance: once
j_gene: TRBJ2-7
d_gene: TRBD2
CDR3nt: TGTGCCAGTAGTATCGGGACTAGCGGGAGCCCCTCCTACGAGCAGTACTTC
CDR3aa: CASSIGTSGSPSYEQYF

v_gene: TRBV28
abundance: once
j_gene: TRBJ2-7
d_gene: TRBD2
CDR3nt: TGTGCCAGCACCCCGGGGGGATCTCTAGGGTATGGCTACGAGCAGTACTTC
CDR3aa: CASTPGGSLGYGYEQYF

v_gene: TRBV5-6
abundance: -
j_gene: TRBJ1-1
d_gene: -
CDR3nt: TGTGCCAGCAGCTGGGGAGGGAGGAACACTGAAGCTTTCTTT
CDR3aa: CASSWGGRNTEAFF

v_gene: TRBV5-4
abundance: -
j_gene: TRBJ2-1
d_gene: TRBD1
CDR3nt: TGTGCCAGCAGAGCCACCGGGACAGGCTCCTACAATGAGCAGTTCTTC
CDR3aa: CASRATGTGSYNEQFF

v_gene: TRBV9
abundance: -
j_gene: TRBJ1-4
d_gene: -
CDR3nt: TGTGCCAGCAGCCCGTACAGATCAACTAATGAAAAACTGTTTTTT
CDR3aa: CASSPYRSTNEKLFF

v_gene: TRBV5-5
abundance: -
j_gene: TRBJ1-5
d_gene: -
CDR3nt: TGTGCCAGCAGCATCCACAGGGGCAATCAGCCCCAGCATTTT
CDR3aa: CASSIHRGNQPQHF

v_gene: TRBV1
abundance: -
j_gene: TRBJ2-5
d_gene: -
CDR3nt: TGCACCACTCTAGCGGTCCAAGAGACCCAGTACTTC
CDR3aa: CTTLAVQETQYF

v_gene: TRBV5-6
abundance: -
j_gene: TRBJ1-3
d_gene: TRBD1
CDR3nt: TGTGCCAGCAGACGGGACAGTGGAAACACCATATATTTT
CDR3aa: CASRRDSGNTIYF

v_gene: TRBV5-6
abundance: -
j_gene: TRBJ1-2
d_gene: -
CDR3nt: TGTGCCAGCAGCTTGGATGGGGGCCCCCGTGGCTACACCTTC
CDR3aa: CASSLDGGPRGYTF

v_gene: TRBV13
abundance: -
j_gene: TRBJ2-4
d_gene: TRBD2
CDR3nt: TGTGCCAGCAGCTCGCTTTTGGGGGGGGCCAAAAACATTCAGTACTTC
CDR3aa: CASSSLLGGAKNIQYF

v_gene: TRBV6-6
abundance: -
j_gene: TRBJ2-7
d_gene: TRBD1
CDR3nt: TGTGCCAGCAGACATTCCGGGACAGGGTCATACGAGCAGTACTTC
CDR3aa: CASRHSGTGSYEQYF

v_gene: TRBV19
abundance: -
j_gene: TRBJ1-2
d_gene: TRBD1
CDR3nt: TGTGCCAGTAACGTAGGGGGCGGATTATATGGCTACACCTTC
CDR3aa: CASNVGGGLYGYTF

v_gene: TRBV5-1
abundance: -
j_gene: TRBJ2-5
d_gene: TRBD2
CDR3nt: TGCGCCAGCCGACTGGGACTAGCGGGATCCTGGGAGGAGACCCAGTACTTC
CDR3aa: CASRLGLAGSWEETQYF

v_gene: TRBV15
abundance: -
j_gene: TRBJ2-2
d_gene: -
CDR3nt: TGTGCCACCAGCAGAGTAACAGACACCGGGGAGCTGTTTTTT
CDR3aa: CATSRVTDTGELFF

v_gene: TRBV9
abundance: -
j_gene: TRBJ2-3
d_gene: -
CDR3nt: TGTGCCAGTAACTTCAGAGGGAGGACGAGCACAGATACGCAGTATTTT
CDR3aa: CASNFRGRTSTDTQYF

v_gene: TRBV6-5
abundance: -
j_gene: TRBJ2-3
d_gene: -
CDR3nt: TGTGCCAGCAGTTACTCTGGAGCGCTTATTACAGATACGCAGTATTTT
CDR3aa: CASSYSGALITDTQYF

v_gene: TRBV5-6
abundance: -
j_gene: TRBJ1-4
d_gene: TRBD1
CDR3nt: TGTGCCAGCAGCTTGTCTCAGGGGGCGCGTGAAAAACTGTTTTTT
CDR3aa: CASSLSQGAREKLFF

v_gene: TRBV9
abundance: -
j_gene: TRBJ2-6
d_gene: -
CDR3nt: TGTGCCAGCAGCATAGGGGCGAGAACTGCTGGGGCCAACGTCCTGACTTTC
CDR3aa: CASSIGARTAGANVLTF

v_gene: TRBV6-5
abundance: -
j_gene: TRBJ1-2
d_gene: -
CDR3nt: TGTGCCAGCTCCCGGGGATATAACTATGGCTACACCTTC
CDR3aa: CASSRGYNYGYTF

v_gene: TRBV9
abundance: -
j_gene: TRBJ1-3
d_gene: -
CDR3nt: TGTGCCAGCAGCGTCTACCAGGGCCCCGGAAACACCATATATTTT
CDR3aa: CASSVYQGPGNTIYF

v_gene: TRBV29-1
abundance: -
j_gene: TRBJ2-1
d_gene: -
CDR3nt: TGCAGCGTTGAAGATGAAAACAGGCATTCCTACAATGAGCAGTTCTTC
CDR3aa: CSVEDENRHSYNEQFF

v_gene: TRBV6-5
abundance: -
j_gene: TRBJ2-7
d_gene: TRBD2
CDR3nt: TGTGCCAGCAGCCAGGGACTAGCGGCCCCCTACGAGCAGTACTTC
CDR3aa: CASSQGLAAPYEQYF

v_gene: TRBV19
abundance: -
j_gene: TRBJ1-5
d_gene: -
CDR3nt: TGTGCCAGTACCCTTGGGCAGTATAGCAATCAGCCCCAGCATTTT
CDR3aa: CASTLGQYSNQPQHF

v_gene: TRBV21-1
abundance: -
j_gene: TRBJ2-1
d_gene: -
CDR3nt: TGTGCCAGCAGCTCAGGACTACGCCTTGAGCAGTTCTTC
CDR3aa: CASSSGLRLEQFF

v_gene: TRBV29-1
abundance: once
j_gene: TRBJ1-2
d_gene: -
CDR3nt: TGCAGCGTCCAGGTGGGAGGTGGCTACACCTTC
CDR3aa: CSVQVGGGYTF

v_gene: TRBV9
abundance: -
j_gene: TRBJ1-1
d_gene: -
CDR3nt: TGTGCCAGCAGCGATAGGGGGGAAGCTTTCTTT
CDR3aa: CASSDRGEAFF

v_gene: TRBV4-1
abundance: -
j_gene: TRBJ2-1
d_gene: -
CDR3nt: TGCGCCAGCAGCCTCCCCCGGGACTCAACCATCTTCGAGCAGTTCTTC
CDR3aa: CASSLPRDSTIFEQFF

v_gene: TRBV27
abundance: -
j_gene: TRBJ1-5
d_gene: -
CDR3nt: TGTGCCAGCAGCAAAGGAGGCAATCAGCCCCAGCATTTT
CDR3aa: CASSKGGNQPQHF

v_gene: TRBV6-5
abundance: -
j_gene: TRBJ1-2
d_gene: -
CDR3nt: TGTGCCAGCACTTTGGGGCGCAGAGCAGGCTACACCTTC
CDR3aa: CASTLGRRAGYTF

v_gene: TRBV9
abundance: -
j_gene: TRBJ2-2
d_gene: -
CDR3nt: TGTGCCAGCAATTCGCGGAAGAACACCGGGGAGCTGTTTTTT
CDR3aa: CASNSRKNTGELFF

v_gene: TRBV2
abundance: once
j_gene: TRBJ2-7
d_gene: TRBD1
CDR3nt: TGTGCCAGCAGTGGGGACAGGGACGAGCAGTACTTC
CDR3aa: CASSGDRDEQYF